The T cell receptor beta chain described here comes from a study of shared clonotypes between healthy human individuals. Overall study findings and caveats: The genetic and exposure-history diversity represented was limited by few donors.

Naive CD8 cells were CD45RO-negative, positively selected for CCR7, excluding terminally differentiated effector memory CD45RA+ cells. The CDR3 extends over 15 amino acids. From germline, CDR1 is MNHEY and CDR2 SMNVEV (reference sequence). V dropped 3 bases and J dropped 4 bases, with 16 bases sitting between them. This clone is a singleton in its sample. Its antigen is unidentified. The protocol was immunoSEQ multiplex PCR, while the TCRdb copy is restricted to in-frame clones and leaves out a portion. Of roughly 2,000,000 clones in the sample, just under 95% were seen once. This receptor was taken from a man in his late teens or twenties in good health. Sequencing was done on a sample of naive CD8+ T cells sorted from blood. The chain joins TRBV27 to TRBJ2-7; TRBD1 might be the D (6 bases). As DNA, the CDR3 is TGTGCCAGCAGTTTTTCGACAGGCTCTTTGTACGAGCAGTACTTC. Amino acids: CASSFSTGSLYEQYF.